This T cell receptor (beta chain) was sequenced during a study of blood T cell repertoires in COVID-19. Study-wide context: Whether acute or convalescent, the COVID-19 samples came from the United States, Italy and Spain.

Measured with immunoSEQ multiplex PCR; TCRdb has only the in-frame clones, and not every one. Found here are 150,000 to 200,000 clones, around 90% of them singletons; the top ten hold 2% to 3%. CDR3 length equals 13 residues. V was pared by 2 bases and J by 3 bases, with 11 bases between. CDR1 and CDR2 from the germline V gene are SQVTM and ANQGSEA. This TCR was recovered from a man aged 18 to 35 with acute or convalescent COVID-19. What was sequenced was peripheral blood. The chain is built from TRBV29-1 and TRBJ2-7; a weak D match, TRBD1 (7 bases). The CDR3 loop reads CSVELRDSYEQYF. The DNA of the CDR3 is TGCAGCGTTGAATTGCGGGACAGCTACGAGCAGTACTTC.